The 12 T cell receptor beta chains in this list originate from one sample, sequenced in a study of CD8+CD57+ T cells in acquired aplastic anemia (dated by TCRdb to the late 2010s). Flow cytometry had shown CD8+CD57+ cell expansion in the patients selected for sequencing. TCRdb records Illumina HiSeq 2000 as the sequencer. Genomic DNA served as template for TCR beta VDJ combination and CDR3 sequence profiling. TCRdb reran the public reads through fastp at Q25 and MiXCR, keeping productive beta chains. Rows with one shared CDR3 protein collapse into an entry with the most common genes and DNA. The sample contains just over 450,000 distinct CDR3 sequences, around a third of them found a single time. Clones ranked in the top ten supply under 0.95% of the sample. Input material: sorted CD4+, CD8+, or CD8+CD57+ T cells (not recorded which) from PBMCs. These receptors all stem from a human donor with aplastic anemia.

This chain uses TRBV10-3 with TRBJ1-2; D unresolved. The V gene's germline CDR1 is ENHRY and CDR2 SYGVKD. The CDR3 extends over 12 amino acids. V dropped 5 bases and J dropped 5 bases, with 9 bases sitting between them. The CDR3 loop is CAISYLGYGYTF. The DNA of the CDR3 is TGTGCCATCAGTTACCTCGGGTATGGCTACACCTTC.

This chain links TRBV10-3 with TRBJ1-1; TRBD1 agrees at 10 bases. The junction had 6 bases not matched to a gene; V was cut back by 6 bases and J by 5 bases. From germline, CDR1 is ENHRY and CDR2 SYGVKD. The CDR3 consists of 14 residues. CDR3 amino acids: CAIREGQGRTEAFF. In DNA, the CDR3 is TGTGCCATCAGGGAGGGACAGGGGCGAACTGAAGCTTTCTTT.

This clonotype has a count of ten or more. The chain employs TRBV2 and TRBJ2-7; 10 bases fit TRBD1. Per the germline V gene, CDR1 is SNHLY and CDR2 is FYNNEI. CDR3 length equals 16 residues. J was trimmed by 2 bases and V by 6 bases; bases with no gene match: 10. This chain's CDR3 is CASRDGTGVRTYEQYF. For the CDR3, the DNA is TGTGCCAGCAGGGATGGGACAGGGGTAAGGACCTACGAGCAGTACTTC. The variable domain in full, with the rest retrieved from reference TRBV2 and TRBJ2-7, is EPEVTQTPSHQVTQMGQEVILRCVPISNHLYFYWYRQILGQKVEFLVSFYNNEISEKSEIFDDQFSVERPDGSNFTLKIRSTKLEDSAMYFCASRDGTGVRTYEQYFGPGTRLTVT.

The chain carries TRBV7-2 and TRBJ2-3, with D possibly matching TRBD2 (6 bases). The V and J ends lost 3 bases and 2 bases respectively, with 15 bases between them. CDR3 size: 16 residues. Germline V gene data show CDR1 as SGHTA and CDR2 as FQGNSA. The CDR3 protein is CASSFSGSLNTDTQYF. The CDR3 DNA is TGTGCCAGCAGCTTTAGCGGATCACTAAACACAGATACGCAGTATTTT.

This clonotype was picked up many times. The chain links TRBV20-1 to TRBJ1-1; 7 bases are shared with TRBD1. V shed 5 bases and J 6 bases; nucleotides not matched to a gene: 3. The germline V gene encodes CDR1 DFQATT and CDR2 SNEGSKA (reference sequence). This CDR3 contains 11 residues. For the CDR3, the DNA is TGCAGTGCTTATACAGGGGCTGAAGCTTTCTTT. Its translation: CSAYTGAEAFF.

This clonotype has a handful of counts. Here the CDR3 reads CASSTGQPMATEAFF. CDR3 in DNA: TGCGCCAGCAGCACCGGACAGCCCATGGCCACTGAAGCTTTCTTT. J is TRBJ1-1 and V is TRBV5-1, with D possibly being TRBD1 (6 bases). The CDR3 loop spans 15 amino acids. The germline CDR1 and CDR2 sequences are SGHRS and YFSETQ. Trimming removed 4 bases at V and 4 bases at J, with 17 bases between.

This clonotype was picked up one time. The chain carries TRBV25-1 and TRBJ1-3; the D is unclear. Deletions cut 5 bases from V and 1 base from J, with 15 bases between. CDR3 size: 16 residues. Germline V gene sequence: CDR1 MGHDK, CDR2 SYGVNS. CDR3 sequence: CASSYAVVQSGNTIYF. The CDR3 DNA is TGTGCCAGCAGTTACGCCGTCGTGCAATCTGGAAACACCATATATTTT. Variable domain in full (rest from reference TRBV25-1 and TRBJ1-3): EADIYQTPRYLVIGTGKKITLECSQTMGHDKMYWYQQDPGMELHLIHYSYGVNSTEKGDLSSESTVSRIRTEHFPLTLESARPSHTSQYLCASSYAVVQSGNTIYFGEGSWLTVV.

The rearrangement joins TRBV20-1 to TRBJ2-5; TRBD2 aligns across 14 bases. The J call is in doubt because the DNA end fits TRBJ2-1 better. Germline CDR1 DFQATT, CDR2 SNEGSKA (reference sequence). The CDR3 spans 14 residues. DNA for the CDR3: TGCAGTGCGTGGACTAGCGGGGGGAGCAATGAGCAGTTCTTC. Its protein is CSAWTSGGSNEQFF.

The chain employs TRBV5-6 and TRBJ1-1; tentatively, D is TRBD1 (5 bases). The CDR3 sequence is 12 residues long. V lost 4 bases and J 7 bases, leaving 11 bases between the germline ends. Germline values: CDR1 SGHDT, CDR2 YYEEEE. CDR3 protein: CASSAGAGEAFF. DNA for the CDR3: TGTGCCAGCAGCGCTGGGGCAGGTGAAGCTTTCTTT. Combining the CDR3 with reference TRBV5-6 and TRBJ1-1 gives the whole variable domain DAGVTQSPTHLIKTRGQQVTLRCSPKSGHDTVSWYQQALGQGPQFIFQYYEEEERQRGNFPDRFSGHQFPNYSSELNVNALLLGDSALYLCASSAGAGEAFFGQGTRLTVV.

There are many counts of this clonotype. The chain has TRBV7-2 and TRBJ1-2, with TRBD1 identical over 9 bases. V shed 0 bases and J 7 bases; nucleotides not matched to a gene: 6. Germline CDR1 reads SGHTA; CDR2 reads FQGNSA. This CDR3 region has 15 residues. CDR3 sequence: CASSLARGQGAGYTF. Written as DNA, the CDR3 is TGTGCCAGCAGCTTAGCCCGGGGACAGGGTGCTGGCTACACCTTC.

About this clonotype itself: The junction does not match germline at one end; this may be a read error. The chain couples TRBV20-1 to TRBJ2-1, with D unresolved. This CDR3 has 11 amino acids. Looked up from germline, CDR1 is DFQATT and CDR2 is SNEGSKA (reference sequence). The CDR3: CSAKPYNGQFF. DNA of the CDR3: TGCAGTGCTAAACCCTACAATGGGCAGTTCTTC.

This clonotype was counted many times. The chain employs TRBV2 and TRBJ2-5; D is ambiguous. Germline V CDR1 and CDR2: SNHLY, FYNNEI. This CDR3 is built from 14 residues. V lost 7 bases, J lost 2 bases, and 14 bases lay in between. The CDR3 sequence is CASIYAVVQETQYF. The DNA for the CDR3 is TGTGCCAGCATTTATGCGGTGGTTCAAGAGACCCAGTACTTC.